These 3 T cell receptor beta chains share one sample of origin, sequenced in a study of blood T cell repertoires in COVID-19. Repertoires were generated with immunoSEQ multiplex PCR, while TCRdb's copy carries only in-frame clones and drops some. The sample lists 250,000 to 300,000 clones, 75% to 90% occurring once. Source material: peripheral blood. All receptors derive from a woman aged 40 to 49 who had recovered from COVID-19.

CDR3 region: CASRMIAGEETDTQYF. The CDR3 DNA is TGTGCCAGCAGGATGATAGCGGGGGAGGAAACAGATACGCAGTATTTT. The rearrangement joins TRBV2 to TRBJ2-3; 9 bases map to TRBD2. CDR3 length: 16 residues. The germline CDR1 and CDR2 sequences are SNHLY and FYNNEI. J lost 3 bases, V lost 6 bases, and 10 bases had no gene match. The full variable domain, with the rest looked up from reference TRBV2 and TRBJ2-3, is EPEVTQTPSHQVTQMGQEVILRCVPISNHLYFYWYRQILGQKVEFLVSFYNNEISEKSEIFDDQFSVERPDGSNFTLKIRSTKLEDSAMYFCASRMIAGEETDTQYFGPGTRLTVL.

As regards this clone: The junction does not match germline at one end; this may be a read error. The rearrangement uses TRBV24-1 and TRBJ1-1; D gene unclear. CDR3 size: 8 residues. Germline V gene lookup returns CDR1 KGHDR and CDR2 SFDVKD. CDR3 in amino acids: CATPVGGF. CDR3 nucleotide sequence: TGTGCCACCCCCGTAGGAGGCTTT.

The CDR3 loop is CASSVKGTGNQPQHF. CDR3 coding DNA: TGTGCCAGCAGCGTGAAGGGAACAGGGAATCAGCCCCAGCATTTT. The chain links TRBV7-9 to TRBJ1-5, with TRBD1 as a possible D gene (6 bases). In germline, CDR1 is SEHNR, CDR2 FQNEAQ (reference sequence). The CDR3 runs to 15 residues. V lost 5 bases, J lost 4 bases, and 15 bases lay in between.